The 30 T cell receptor beta chains in this list originate from one sample, sequenced in a study of T cell repertoires in cytomegalovirus infection. One entry per CDR3 protein, called by TCRdb with MiXCR from the reads. The table lists 150,000 or so distinct CDR3 sequences, about 6.3% of them singletons. The sequenced material came from PBMCs. Source of these receptors: a human donor in good health (CMV status not recorded). Some clones in this sample may be carry-over from other donors' samples.

In its sample, this clonotype was seen a few times. The V call is TRBV7-9, the J call TRBJ2-3, with D maybe TRBD1 (5 bases). Germline CDR1 and CDR2: SEHNR and FQNEAQ (reference sequence). The CDR3 runs 10 residues. The CDR3 is CADKQDTQYF. In DNA, the CDR3 is TGTGCGGACAAACAGGATACGCAGTATTTT.

The sample holds many counts of this clonotype. The chain carries TRBV7-9 and TRBJ1-1; 8 bases agree with TRBD1. Germline V lookup: CDR1 SEHNR, CDR2 FQNEAQ (reference sequence). This CDR3 is built from 17 residues. The ends lost 5 bases at V and 4 bases at J; junction bases unmatched: 15. DNA of the CDR3: TGTGCCAGCAGCCTAATCATCATTGGGGACAGGCGCACTGAAGCTTTCTTT. It codes for CASSLIIIGDRRTEAFF.

This clonotype has a handful of counts. The CDR3 spells CASSYSVFPGTGGYNEQFF. The CDR3 coding sequence is TGTGCCAGCAGTTACTCGGTTTTCCCCGGGACAGGGGGCTACAATGAGCAGTTCTTC. The rearrangement joins TRBV6-2 or TRBV6-3 to TRBJ2-1; TRBD1 aligns across 11 bases. The CDR3 consists of 19 residues. The V gene end was trimmed by 0 bases and the J gene end by 3 bases; junction bases not matched to a gene: 10. CDR1 is MNHEY and CDR2 is SVGEGT in the germline V gene.

Of note for this clonotype: Just one base apart from a much larger clone, this may be a read error. This rearrangement joins TRBV6-1 to TRBJ2-6, with D possibly TRBD1 on 5 matching bases. Per the germline V gene, CDR1 is MNHNS and CDR2 is SASEGT. This CDR3 contains 15 residues. The CDR3: CASRPSLSGANVLIF. For the CDR3, the DNA is TGTGCCAGCAGACCGAGTCTCTCTGGGGCCAACGTCCTGATTTTC.

This clonotype was observed many times. V gene TRBV7-2 combines with J gene TRBJ1-1; D ambiguous. The V end was cut by 5 bases, the J end by 3 bases, with 16 bases between. CDR3 length equals 15 residues. The V gene's germline CDR1 is SGHTA and CDR2 FQGNSA. CDR3 DNA sequence: TGTGCCAGCAGCCCCAAGCGACGCCGGGACACTGAAGCTTTCTTT. Protein product: CASSPKRRRDTEAFF. Full variable domain (outside the CDR3, taken from reference TRBV7-2 and TRBJ1-1): GAGVSQSPSNKVTEKGKDVELRCDPISGHTALYWYRQSLGQGLEFLIYFQGNSAPDKSGLPSDRFSAERTGGSVSTLTIQRTQQEDSAVYLCASSPKRRRDTEAFFGQGTRLTVV.

This clonotype was observed at least ten times. DNA for the CDR3: TGTGCCAGCAGCTCTAGCGGGGGGGATCATACCGGGGAGCTGTTTTTT. This gives the protein CASSSSGGDHTGELFF. The gene calls are TRBV7-8 and TRBJ2-2, with 12 bases matching TRBD2. The germline gives CDR1 SGHVS, CDR2 FQNEAQ. This CDR3 is built from 16 residues. The ends lost 4 bases at V and 5 bases at J; junction bases unmatched: 5.

This clonotype was seen a handful of times. The V and J genes are TRBV11-1 and TRBJ2-1; D assignment may be TRBD1 or TRBD2 (5 bases each). Germline lookup yields CDR1 SGHAT and CDR2 FQDESV (reference sequence). The CDR3 has 15 residues. V was clipped by 3 bases and J by 3 bases, with 12 bases between them. In DNA, the CDR3 is TGTGCCAGCAGCTTTGGGGGAGAGTTCTACAATGAGCAGTTCTTC. Translating it yields CASSFGGEFYNEQFF.

This clonotype was picked up many times. The rearrangement joins TRBV5-6 to TRBJ1-1; TRBD1 might be the D (5 bases). V was pared by 3 bases and J by 6 bases, with 18 bases between. This CDR3 comprises 15 residues. Germline V gene sequence: CDR1 SGHDT, CDR2 YYEEEE. The CDR3: CASSSLWQGSAEAFF. CDR3 coding DNA: TGTGCCAGCAGCTCACTTTGGCAGGGAAGTGCTGAAGCTTTCTTT.

This clonotype came up a few times. The gene calls are TRBV28 and TRBJ2-7; perhaps TRBD1 as D (8 bases). Germline-derived CDR1 and CDR2 are MDHEN and SYDVKM. This CDR3 is built from 14 residues. Between the trimmed V and J ends, which lost 6 bases and 6 bases, there was a span of 18 bases. CDR3 residues: CASRGGQGASEQYF. CDR3 sequence (DNA): TGTGCCAGCAGGGGGGGGCAGGGGGCCTCCGAGCAGTACTTC.

In its sample, this clonotype was seen many times. The V and J genes are TRBV20-1 and TRBJ1-2; a possible D gene is TRBD1 (6 bases). Trimming removed 0 bases from V and 0 bases from J, with 11 bases in between. The CDR3 runs 15 residues. CDR1 is DFQATT, CDR2 SNEGSKA, per germline (reference sequence). The CDR3 loop is CSAREWDNPNYGYTF. The CDR3 region has the DNA TGCAGTGCTAGAGAATGGGACAACCCTAACTATGGCTACACCTTC.

This clonotype was recorded many times. The chain couples TRBV6-2 or TRBV6-3 to TRBJ1-1; 8 nucleotides line up with TRBD1. Unmatched junction bases numbered 4, after V lost 4 bases and J lost 0 bases. The V gene's germline CDR1 is MNHEY and CDR2 SVGEGT. There are 15 residues in the CDR3. This CDR3 reads CASSWTGPLNTEAFF. The CDR3 bases are TGTGCCAGCAGTTGGACAGGGCCTTTGAACACTGAAGCTTTCTTT.

A few counts support this clonotype. V is TRBV6-2 or TRBV6-3 and J is TRBJ1-3, with unresolved D. The V gene lost 2 bases and the J gene lost 2 bases, with 10 bases spanning the gap. The germline gives CDR1 MNHEY, CDR2 SVGEGT. The CDR3 runs 15 residues. This CDR3 reads CASSYRGSAGNTIYF. The DNA for the CDR3 is TGTGCCAGCAGTTACAGAGGATCGGCTGGAAACACCATATATTTT.

Regarding this clonotype: This may be a read error, as it is one base from a much larger clone. The CDR3 loop reads CTSSSPGTANYGYTF. CDR3 nucleotide sequence: TGTACCAGCAGTTCGCCCGGGACAGCTAACTATGGCTACACCTTC. The V and J genes are TRBV28 and TRBJ1-2, with TRBD1 identical over 7 bases. The CDR3 loop spans 15 amino acids. The germline gives CDR1 MDHEN, CDR2 SYDVKM.

This clonotype was seen more than once but under ten times. This chain uses TRBV30 with TRBJ2-7; 7 positions match TRBD2. Germline V gene data show CDR1 as GTSNPN and CDR2 as SVGIG (reference sequence). Unmatched junction bases numbered 11, after V lost 3 bases and J lost 0 bases. CDR3 length equals 16 residues. The chain's CDR3 is CAWRSGARQYSYEQYF. CDR3 sequence (DNA): TGTGCCTGGAGGAGCGGGGCGAGGCAATACTCCTACGAGCAGTACTTC.

This clonotype was counted many times. The rearrangement uses TRBV7-9 and TRBJ2-1; D might be TRBD1 or TRBD2, each matching 5 bases. Trimming took 2 bases from V and 12 from J, leaving 14 bases between them. CDR3 length: 13 amino acids. In germline, CDR1 is SEHNR, CDR2 FQNEAQ (reference sequence). This CDR3 is CASSLWDPESQFF. The CDR3 nucleotides are TGTGCCAGCAGCTTATGGGACCCAGAGTCGCAGTTCTTC.

This clonotype was found many times. The rearrangement joins TRBV7-2 to TRBJ1-2, with D hard to call. This CDR3 is built from 14 residues. From germline, CDR1 is SGHTA and CDR2 FQGNSA. V was trimmed by 2 bases and J by 6 bases, leaving 13 bases between them. This chain's CDR3 is CASSLRRGYDGYTF. The CDR3 DNA follows: TGTGCCAGCAGCTTACGGCGCGGGTATGATGGCTACACCTTC.

This clonotype was recorded at least ten times. The V and J genes are TRBV6-2 or TRBV6-3 and TRBJ1-1; D may be TRBD1 (5 bases). V lost 6 bases and J lost 7, with 12 bases in between. Germline values: CDR1 MNHEY, CDR2 SVGEGT. This CDR3 region has 12 residues. The CDR3 DNA reads as TGTGCCAGCAGAGTCGGACAAGTTGAAGCTTTCTTT. Its protein product is CASRVGQVEAFF.

This clonotype was seen repeatedly, ten times or more. CDR3 region: CASSLGPTGNTGELFF. CDR3 nucleotide sequence: TGTGCCAGCAGCTTAGGACCAACAGGGAACACCGGGGAGCTGTTTTTT. V and J are TRBV11-1 and TRBJ2-2; a weak D match, TRBD1 (5 bases). This CDR3 region has 16 residues. CDR1 and CDR2 (germline): SGHAT, FQDESV (reference sequence). V was clipped by 1 base and J by 1 base, with 10 bases between them.

This clonotype came up many times. J is TRBJ2-1 and V is TRBV6-1; D is possibly TRBD1 (6 bases). V was shortened by 6 bases and J by 5 bases, with 14 bases between the two germline ends. Germline values: CDR1 MNHNS, CDR2 SASEGT. This CDR3 is built from 14 residues. As DNA, the CDR3 is TGTGCCAGCAGACTACAGGGTCCGAACAATGAGCAGTTCTTC. It is translated as CASRLQGPNNEQFF.

At least ten counts were recorded for this clonotype. The gene calls are TRBV7-2 and TRBJ2-7, with 7 bases lining up with TRBD1. V lost 3 bases to trimming and J lost 0 bases; unmatched junction nucleotides: 2. Germline lookup yields CDR1 SGHTA and CDR2 FQGNSA. The CDR3 consists of 14 residues. CDR3 sequence: CASSFDRDSYEQYF. CDR3 nucleotide sequence: TGTGCCAGCAGCTTTGACAGGGACTCCTACGAGCAGTACTTC. Together with reference TRBV7-2 and TRBJ2-7, the CDR3 gives the full variable domain: GAGVSQSPSNKVTEKGKDVELRCDPISGHTALYWYRQSLGQGLEFLIYFQGNSAPDKSGLPSDRFSAERTGGSVSTLTIQRTQQEDSAVYLCASSFDRDSYEQYFGPGTRLTVT.

There are a few counts of this clonotype. This chain links TRBV5-4 with TRBJ2-7; D remains unclear. The V and J ends lost 0 bases and 5 bases respectively, with 9 bases between them. CDR3 size: 13 residues. Germline V lookup: CDR1 SGHNT, CDR2 YYREEE (reference sequence). CDR3 sequence (DNA): TGTGCCAGCAGCTTGGGGAATTCGAACGAGCAGTACTTC. Amino acids: CASSLGNSNEQYF. Filled out from reference TRBV5-4 and TRBJ2-7, the complete variable domain reads ETGVTQSPTHLIKTRGQQVTLRCSSQSGHNTVSWYQQALGQGPQFIFQYYREEENGRGNFPPRFSGLQFPNYSSELNVNALELDDSALYLCASSLGNSNEQYFGPGTRLTVT.

There are a few counts of this clonotype. Here the CDR3 reads CASSPFKWENTEAFF. The CDR3, as DNA: TGTGCCAGCAGTCCCTTTAAATGGGAGAACACTGAAGCTTTCTTT. The chain joins TRBV28 to TRBJ1-1; D is ambiguous. V lost 5 bases and J lost 1, with 14 bases in between. From germline, CDR1 is MDHEN and CDR2 SYDVKM. The CDR3 extends over 15 amino acids.

This clonotype was counted between two and nine times. The J gene is TRBJ1-2, the V gene TRBV29-1; no firm D call. V was trimmed by 5 bases and J by 11 bases, leaving 15 bases between them. CDR1 and CDR2 (germline): SQVTM, ANQGSEA. The CDR3 is 11 residues long. CDR3 in amino acids: CSVLEARVYTF. CDR3 nucleotides: TGCAGCGTTCTGGAAGCGCGGGTATACACCTTC.

This clonotype was counted at least ten times. This chain uses TRBV20-1 with TRBJ1-2, with D tentatively TRBD1 (5 bases). V lost 3 bases and J lost 0, with 17 bases in between. CDR3 size: 16 residues. Germline lookup yields CDR1 DFQATT and CDR2 SNEGSKA (reference sequence). CDR3 protein: CSARRRQGFTNYGYTF. The CDR3 region has the DNA TGCAGTGCTAGGAGGAGGCAGGGATTCACTAACTATGGCTACACCTTC.

This clonotype has ten or more counts. CDR3 region: CASSKRRGGAAPEAFF. The CDR3, as DNA: TGTGCCAGCAGCAAACGACGAGGGGGCGCGGCTCCTGAAGCTTTCTTT. This sequence joins TRBV7-2 and TRBJ1-1, with 7 bases identical to TRBD1. J was trimmed by 6 bases and V by 5 bases; bases with no gene match: 15. CDR3 length: 16 amino acids. Germline V gene lookup returns CDR1 SGHTA and CDR2 FQGNSA.

The rearrangement uses TRBV6-2 or TRBV6-3 and TRBJ2-4; 12 bases map to TRBD2. The germline V gene encodes CDR1 MNHEY and CDR2 SVGEGT. V dropped 7 bases and J dropped 5; count of bases not matched to a gene: 6. The length of the CDR3 is 15 residues. CDR3 bases: TGTGCCAGCACCGGACTAGCGGGGATTGAAAACATTCAGTACTTC. This sequence encodes CASTGLAGIENIQYF.

V and J are TRBV19 and TRBJ2-7; no firm D call. CDR1 LNHDA and CDR2 SQIVND come from the germline V gene (reference sequence). Trimming shortened V by 5 bases and J by 6 bases, and 8 bases separated the two germline ends. The CDR3 extends over 11 amino acids. This CDR3 reads CASSSQGEQYF. CDR3 nucleotide sequence: TGTGCCAGTAGTTCCCAAGGCGAGCAGTACTTC.

This clonotype was detected a few times. The genes are TRBV2 and TRBJ1-2; D is undetermined. Germline-derived CDR1 and CDR2 are SNHLY and FYNNEI. V was cut by 3 bases and J by 6 bases, with 11 bases left in between. The CDR3 contains 13 residues. CDR3 protein: CASSDLSADGYTF. The CDR3 DNA follows: TGTGCCAGCAGTGATCTTTCGGCTGATGGCTACACCTTC.

For this clonotype: One end of the junction varies from germline; a read error may be responsible. The chain employs TRBV7-2 and TRBJ1-5; D is unresolved. Germline loops: CDR1 SGHTA, CDR2 FQGNSA. The CDR3 has 15 amino acids. DNA of the CDR3: TGTGCCAGCAGCTTAGATCCGGGGAGCAATCAGCCCCGGCATTTT. Amino acids: CASSLDPGSNQPRHF. Drawing the rest from reference TRBV7-2 and TRBJ1-5, the complete variable domain is GAGVSQSPSNKVTEKGKDVELRCDPISGHTALYWYRQSLGQGLEFLIYFQGNSAPDKSGLPSDRFSAERTGGSVSTLTIQRTQQEDSAVYLCASSLDPGSNQPRHFGDGTRLSIL.

This clonotype was counted at least ten times. J is TRBJ1-5 and V is TRBV6-2 or TRBV6-3, with D possibly TRBD1 on 5 matching bases. This CDR3 is 16 amino acids long. V was trimmed by 0 bases and J by 7 bases, leaving 16 bases between them. Per germline, CDR1 MNHEY and CDR2 SVGEGT. CDR3 coding DNA: TGTGCCAGCAGTTACTCGATCGGCAGGGCTAGCCAGCCCCAGCATTTT. Translation gives CASSYSIGRASQPQHF.